The text below deals with one TCR beta chain. Its recognized antigen is unknown. No base quality information exists; no much larger clone differs at one position. The immunoSEQ Assay, a bias-controlled multiplex PCR, was used to amplify TCRbeta CDR3 regions from genomic DNA. From the authors' description of their analysis: Nucleated cell counts per sample were estimated from amplification of reference gene primers within the assay. To quantify the absolute abundance of each unique TCRbeta CDR3 rearrangement, sequence reads were collapsed and filtered. Productive Simpson clonality was computed per sample as the square root of Simpson's diversity index over productive rearrangements. TCRdb retrieved this table from immuneACCESS and kept in-frame rearrangements only. Not all clones are present; in checked studies, unresolved V genes account for under half, and no reason is known for the remainder. Clonal size and the V and J genes are those of that table, whereas D and trimming came from the DNA. This sample holds about 210,000 clones; roughly 86% were observed only once. Around 7.3% of the sample belongs to the ten largest clones.

The data derive from a study of blood T cell repertoires in COVID-19 (dated by TCRdb to about 2020). In terms of the full investigation: Samples from collaborators originated in the United States, Italy and Spain and spanned both the acute and convalescent phases of COVID-19. The prospective study material was composed of cDNA or gDNA derived from T cells, B-cell-depleted T cells, or PBMCs. The dataset comprised deeply sampled blood TCRbeta repertoires from subjects exposed to, actively infected with, or recovered from COVID-19. The repertoires were released in a freely available public database intended as a resource for research on the immune response to SARS-CoV-2. Samples came from the ongoing ImmuneRACE study (first 160 participants) plus 1,254 subjects from 6 global collaborators. The sample metadata nearly always contained a de-identified subject ID, COVID-19 status, age in years and sex. Where available, HLA class I and class II types were obtained from metadata supplied by the sample provider rather than from assay-based typing.

Study-wide findings and limitations: The amount of clinical and demographic metadata varied by source and participant and was provided uncurated.

Whole blood was collected in K2EDTA tubes by collaborating institutions according to the institutions' own protocols. Collaborator samples were shipped for TCRbeta analysis as frozen whole blood, isolated PBMCs, or DNA extracted from either sample type. The sample comprised peripheral blood. The origin of this receptor is a woman aged 45-59 years with active or convalescent COVID-19.

CDR3 loop: CASSTGSVETQYF. The DNA sequence is given as TGTGCCAGCAGCACAGGTTCAGTGGAGACCCAGTACTTC. The chain uses TRBV12-3 or TRBV12-4 and TRBJ2-5, with a tentative D gene TRBD1 over 5 matching bases. Taken from cysteine to phenylalanine, the CDR3 has 13 residues. The retained sequence is limited to the CDR3, 39 bases, with the frame set at the first base. The junction shows trimming of 6 bases on V and 5 bases on J, plus 13 bases between the germline ends.